This T cell receptor (beta chain) was found in a study of T cells in Graves' hyperthyroidism and ophthalmopathy. Authors of the study amplified TCR beta CDR3 regions from RNA transcripts. The HTBI set primed first-round TCR CDR3 RT-PCR. Each CDR3 protein gets one entry after TCRdb re-called the multiplex PCR reads with MiXCR. The sample has nearly 750,000 distinct CDR3 sequences, 35% seen once. The hyperthyroidism patients had all been newly diagnosed, and their disease duration was under 2 months. Their ages ranged from 18 to 65 years. The authors obtained PBMCs from roughly 10 ml of fresh peripheral blood. Germline values: CDR1 SGHTA, CDR2 FQGTGA. This CDR3 comprises 13 residues. The V gene lost 5 bases and the J gene lost 3 bases, with 10 bases spanning the gap. This clonotype was observed a handful of times.

The sample consisted of blood. The rearrangement joins TRBV7-3 to TRBJ2-5; D is unclear. This TCR came from a middle-aged woman with Graves' hyperthyroidism. DNA of the CDR3: TGTGCCAGCAGCGTAGACTTAAAAGAGACCCAGTACTTC. Translating it yields CASSVDLKETQYF.